This T cell receptor (beta chain) was obtained from a study of cytomegalovirus exposure and HLA in healthy donors. Study context: Genotyping of 430 or so donors showed that about 84% belonged to the Caucasian-associated ancestry cluster.

Study-wide points: The study reported that TCR beta sequences accurately predicted HLA-A and HLA-B alleles in most subjects. A missense variant in DCLRE1C was later tied to TCR beta V- and J-gene trimming.

PCR involved 60 Vbeta and 13 Jbeta primers. Sequencing used immunoSEQ multiplex PCR; TCRdb keeps in-frame clones, though not all of them. This table has under 200,000 clones, 70% to 90% appearing once. By share, this clone ranks as medium-sized (0.01 to 0.1%). The target antigen is unknown. All donors participated as healthy donors of bone marrow. The sequence was obtained from a man aged 18 to 30 in good health and CMV-seropositive. The sample consisted of PBMCs.

This CDR3 is CASSLGDRGLNTEAFF. The CDR3 DNA follows: TGTGCCAGCAGCTTGGGGGACAGGGGACTGAACACTGAAGCTTTCTTT. The chain recombines TRBV5-4 with TRBJ1-1; 10 bases map to TRBD1. This CDR3 comprises 16 residues. V shed 0 bases and J 0 bases; nucleotides not matched to a gene: 2. Germline loops: CDR1 SGHNT, CDR2 YYREEE (reference sequence).